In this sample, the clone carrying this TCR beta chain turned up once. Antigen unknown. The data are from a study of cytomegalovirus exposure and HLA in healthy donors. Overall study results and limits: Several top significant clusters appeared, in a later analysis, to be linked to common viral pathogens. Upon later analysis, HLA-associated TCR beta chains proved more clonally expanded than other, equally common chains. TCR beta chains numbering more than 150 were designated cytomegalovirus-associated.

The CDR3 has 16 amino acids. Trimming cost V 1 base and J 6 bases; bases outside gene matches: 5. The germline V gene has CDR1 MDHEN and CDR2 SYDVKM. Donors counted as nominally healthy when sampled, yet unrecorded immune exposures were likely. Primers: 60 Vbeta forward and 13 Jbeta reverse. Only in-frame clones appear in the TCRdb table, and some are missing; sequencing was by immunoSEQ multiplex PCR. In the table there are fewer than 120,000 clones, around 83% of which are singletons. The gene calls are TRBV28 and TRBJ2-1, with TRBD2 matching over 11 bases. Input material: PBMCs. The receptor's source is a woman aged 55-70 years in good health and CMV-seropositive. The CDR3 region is CASSLLGLAGGNEQFF. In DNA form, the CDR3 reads TGTGCCAGCAGTTTATTGGGTCTAGCGGGAGGCAATGAGCAGTTCTTC.